Presented here are 2 T cell receptor beta chains from one specimen sequenced in a study of shared clonotypes between healthy human individuals. Positive CCR7 selection of CD45RO-negative cells yielded the naive CD8 cells, and terminally differentiated effector memory CD45RA+ cells were excluded. Profiled with immunoSEQ multiplex PCR; TCRdb holds only in-frame clones, not every one. The sample holds more than 2 million clones, approximately 95% seen once. Input material: naive CD8+ T cells sorted from blood. Every receptor here comes from a man aged 18 to 30 in good health.

Of note for this clone: Within the sample, other DNA sequences also encode this same CDR3. Here the CDR3 reads CASSYGRSSYEQYF. The CDR3 DNA is TGTGCCAGCAGTTACGGTCGGTCCTCCTACGAGCAGTACTTC. The chain employs TRBV6-5 and TRBJ2-7; D gene ambiguous. The V gene lost 2 bases and the J gene lost 0 bases, with 8 bases spanning the gap. Per germline, CDR1 MNHEY and CDR2 SVGAGI. This CDR3 is built from 14 residues.

V and J are TRBV4-3 and TRBJ2-2; 11 bases fit TRBD2. The CDR3 runs to 18 residues. Trimming cost V 4 bases and J 3 bases; bases outside gene matches: 10. Germline CDR1 is LGHNA and CDR2 is YSLEER. CDR3 residues: CASSLRGLAGGHTGELFF. CDR3 bases: TGCGCCAGCAGCCTAAGGGGGTTAGCGGGAGGGCACACCGGGGAGCTGTTTTTT.